This TCR beta chain is from a study of human T cells and chemical hapten exposure. Across the whole study: 2% DPC was applied to approximately 2 cm by approximately 2 cm of upper inner arm skin for sensitization. TCR yields per sample varied, mainly owing to small pooled library volume differences.

Individual cDNA molecules in this library carried unique molecular identifiers. MiXCR, run by TCRdb on the RACE reads, gives a single entry per CDR3 protein. The table lists over 100,000 distinct CDR3 sequences, about a tenth of them singletons. Concerning this clonotype: Its cognate antigen is unknown.

General study findings and limits: Compared to controls, expanded TCRs made significantly more large clusters of similar CDR3s.

Germline V CDR1 and CDR2: KGHSH, LQKENI. The J segment lost 1 base and the V segment lost 3 bases, leaving 1 base of the junction unmatched. CDR3 length: 14 residues. The time point: patch test 2, 6 weeks after DPC sensitization. As to treatment: therapeutic diphenylcyclopropenone sensitization with weekly scalp DPC. This chain uses TRBV18 with TRBJ2-3; 7 bases map to TRBD1. This clonotype was obtained from a woman in her thirties or forties with alopecia areata. Some clones in this sample may be carry-over from other donors' samples. The material sequenced was whole blood, taken in connection with sensitization to the hapten diphenylcyclopropenone (DPC). Here the CDR3 DNA reads TGTGCCAGCTCACCTGGGACAGGCACAGATACGCAGTATTTT. It encodes CASSPGTGTDTQYF. The variable domain in full, with the rest retrieved from reference TRBV18 and TRBJ2-3, is NAGVMQNPRHLVRRRGQEARLRCSPMKGHSHVYWYRQLPEEGLKFMVYLQKENIIDESGMPKERFSAEFPKEGPSILRIQQVVRGDSAAYFCASSPGTGTDTQYFGPGTRLTVL.